Following are 17 T cell receptor beta chains from one sample sequenced in a study of T cell changes during pregnancy in multiple sclerosis. TCRdb's table, derived via immunoSEQ multiplex PCR, lists solely in-frame clones and lacks some. Counted here are more than 40,000 clones, about 91% occurring once; the ten biggest clones make up around 8.1%. This specimen consisted of CD8+ T cells from peripheral blood mononuclear cells, obtained after pregnancy. The source is a female donor with multiple sclerosis, enrolled in a pregnancy study.

This sequence joins TRBV7-8 and TRBJ2-1, with 14 bases matching TRBD2. This CDR3 comprises 15 residues. V lost 1 base, J lost 7 bases, and 0 bases stayed unmatched. Germline lookup yields CDR1 SGHVS and CDR2 FQNEAQ. The CDR3 sequence: CASSLGTSGRNEQFF. The CDR3 bases are TGTGCCAGCAGCTTAGGGACTAGCGGGAGGAATGAGCAGTTCTTC.

This chain uses TRBV4-3 with TRBJ2-2; D unclear. The germline gives CDR1 LGHNA, CDR2 YSLEER. The CDR3 runs 13 residues. Trimming took 3 bases from V and 7 from J, leaving 9 bases between them. CDR3 in amino acids: CASSQQYLGELFF. CDR3 nucleotides: TGCGCCAGCAGCCAGCAGTATCTCGGGGAGCTGTTTTTT.

CDR3 amino acids: CSAGPINNNEQFF. CDR3 bases: TGCAGCGCTGGCCCGATAAACAACAATGAGCAGTTCTTC. The chain combines TRBV29-1 with TRBJ2-1; D is ambiguous. The CDR3 totals 13 residues. Deletions cut 7 bases from V and 5 bases from J, with 15 bases between. CDR1 and CDR2 (germline): SQVTM, ANQGSEA.

The V and J genes are TRBV7-9 and TRBJ2-7; D not resolved. CDR1 SEHNR and CDR2 FQNEAQ come from the germline V gene (reference sequence). The CDR3 has 14 amino acids. The V gene lost 3 bases and the J gene lost 2 bases, with 11 bases spanning the gap. CDR3 sequence reads: CASSFQENPYEQYF. As DNA, the CDR3 is TGTGCCAGCAGCTTTCAGGAAAATCCCTACGAGCAGTACTTC.

The chain employs TRBV4-2 and TRBJ2-1; D is perhaps TRBD1 (6 bases). The CDR3 is made up of 16 amino acids. CDR1 is LGHNA, CDR2 YNFKEQ, per germline. With 0 bases removed from V and 3 bases from J, the gap between germline ends came to 12 bases. Here the CDR3 DNA reads TGTGCCAGCAGCCAAGAAGGTCCAGGGGACTACAATGAGCAGTTCTTC. Translation: CASSQEGPGDYNEQFF.

V gene TRBV2 combines with J gene TRBJ1-2; D is unclear. The germline CDR1 and CDR2 sequences are SNHLY and FYNNEI. The CDR3 length is 12 residues. The V and J ends lost 7 bases and 5 bases respectively, with 11 bases between them. The CDR3 DNA follows: TGTGCCAGCACGGAGAGGGTTTATGGCTACACCTTC. Residues: CASTERVYGYTF.

This chain uses TRBV11-3 with TRBJ2-1; no definite D call. V was clipped by 3 bases and J by 5 bases, with 8 bases between them. CDR1 is SGHNT and CDR2 is YENEEA in the germline V gene. The CDR3 totals 13 residues. The CDR3 nucleotides read TGTGCCAGCAGCTTCATTCGAGACAATGAGCAGTTCTTC. Its translation: CASSFIRDNEQFF.

CDR3 amino acids: CASSQESYRGIYEQYF. Here the CDR3 DNA reads TGTGCCAGCAGCCAGGAGTCTTACAGGGGTATCTACGAGCAGTACTTC. The chain has TRBV14 and TRBJ2-7, with 7 bases lining up with TRBD1. Germline V CDR1 and CDR2: SGHDN, FVKESK. The CDR3 loop spans 16 amino acids. J lost 3 bases, V lost 3 bases, and 11 bases had no gene match.

This chain connects TRBV4-1 to TRBJ2-7, with D perhaps matching TRBD2 (6 bases). The CDR3 runs 12 residues. The ends were cut back, 1 base at V and 5 bases at J, with 6 bases in the middle. Germline V CDR1 and CDR2: MGHRA, YSYEKL. The CDR3 coding sequence is TGCGCCAGCAGCCAAGGGGGGGACGAGCAGTACTTC. Amino acid sequence: CASSQGGDEQYF.

The chain recombines TRBV6-5 with TRBJ2-3, with 8 positions matching TRBD2. Germline CDR1 reads MNHEY; CDR2 reads SVGAGI. The J segment lost 1 base and the V segment lost 6 bases, leaving 6 bases of the junction unmatched. The CDR3 totals 15 residues. Here the CDR3 DNA reads TGTGCCAGCAGACTCGGGAGGGGGGGCACAGATACGCAGTATTTT. This sequence encodes CASRLGRGGTDTQYF.

This rearrangement joins TRBV5-6 to TRBJ1-1, with 8 bases lining up with TRBD1. V dropped 5 bases and J dropped 11; count of bases not matched to a gene: 5. Germline values: CDR1 SGHDT, CDR2 YYEEEE. This CDR3 is 11 amino acids long. CDR3 region: CASSLGQVAFF. The CDR3 DNA is TGTGCCAGCAGTCTGGGACAGGTGGCTTTCTTT.

This chain joins TRBV18 and TRBJ2-4; D call uncertain. Germline CDR1 and CDR2: KGHSH and LQKENI. The V gene lost 5 bases and the J gene lost 2 bases, with 19 bases spanning the gap. The CDR3 is made up of 17 amino acids. The CDR3 DNA reads TGTGCCAGCTCATTCCATCCGCCCCTAAGTTCCAAAAACATTCAGTACTTC. Protein sequence: CASSFHPPLSSKNIQYF.

The chain joins TRBV13 to TRBJ1-1, with TRBD1 identical over 9 bases. CDR3 length: 15 amino acids. The germline CDR1 and CDR2 sequences are PRHDT and FYEKMQ (reference sequence). After removal of 3 bases from V and 3 bases from J, the junction contained 5 bases not matched to a gene. CDR3 loop: CASSFLGTGYTEAFF. The CDR3 coding sequence is TGTGCCAGCAGCTTTTTGGGGACAGGGTACACTGAAGCTTTCTTT.

The V gene is TRBV7-9, the J gene TRBJ1-1; no definite D call. CDR1 and CDR2 from the germline V gene are SEHNR and FQNEAQ (reference sequence). The V gene lost 1 base and the J gene lost 3 bases, with 12 bases spanning the gap. CDR3 length: 15 amino acids. The CDR3 sequence: CASSLVGRKDTEAFF. For the CDR3, the DNA is TGTGCCAGCAGCTTAGTTGGGCGCAAGGACACTGAAGCTTTCTTT.

The V and J genes are TRBV4-1 and TRBJ1-5, with D perhaps TRBD1 (6 bases). V lost 0 bases, J lost 4 bases, and 13 bases lay in between. Germline V gene sequence: CDR1 MGHRA, CDR2 YSYEKL. The CDR3 is 16 residues long. CDR3 residues: CASSQEKQGRNQPQHF. The CDR3 bases are TGCGCCAGCAGCCAAGAGAAGCAGGGGAGAAATCAGCCCCAGCATTTT.

This chain connects TRBV19 to TRBJ2-2; D is possibly TRBD2 (6 bases). Germline lookup yields CDR1 LNHDA and CDR2 SQIVND (reference sequence). The CDR3 runs to 14 residues. The V gene lost 10 bases and the J gene lost 5 bases, with 17 bases spanning the gap. The DNA of the CDR3 is TGTGCCACCGCTTTTGGGAGCGGGACCGGGGAGCTGTTTTTT. Translated: CATAFGSGTGELFF. Full variable domain (rest looked up from reference TRBV19 and TRBJ2-2): DGGITQSPKYLFRKEGQNVTLSCEQNLNHDAMYWYRQDPGQGLRLIYYSQIVNDFQKGDIAEGYSVSREKKESFPLTVTSAQKNPTAFYLCATAFGSGTGELFFGEGSRLTVL.

The genes are TRBV6-1 and TRBJ2-3; 14 nucleotides agree with TRBD2. The germline V gene has CDR1 MNHNS and CDR2 SASEGT. The trim removed 4 bases at V and 4 bases at J, leaving 13 bases unmatched. The CDR3 length is 19 residues. CDR3 in amino acids: CASSATAGLAGERADTQYF. The CDR3 nucleotides read TGTGCCAGCAGTGCAACGGCGGGACTAGCGGGGGAAAGGGCAGATACGCAGTATTTT.